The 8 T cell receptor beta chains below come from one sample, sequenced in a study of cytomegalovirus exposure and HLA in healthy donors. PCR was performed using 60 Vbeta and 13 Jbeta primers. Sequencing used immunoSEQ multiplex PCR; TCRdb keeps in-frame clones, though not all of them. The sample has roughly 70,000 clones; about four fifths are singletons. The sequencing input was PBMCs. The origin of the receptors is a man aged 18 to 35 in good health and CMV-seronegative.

As DNA, the CDR3 is TGCGCCAGCAACAGGTTAACAGGGGGGGAGCAGTACTTC. Encoded protein: CASNRLTGGEQYF. This chain links TRBV5-1 with TRBJ2-7; 8 bases match TRBD1. The germline gives CDR1 SGHRS, CDR2 YFSETQ. With V trimmed by 6 bases and J by 7 bases, 9 bases remained unmatched. The CDR3 extends over 13 amino acids.

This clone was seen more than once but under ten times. Here the CDR3 DNA reads TGTGCCAGTAATTCAGACAGGGGGCCGGACACCGGGGAGCTGTTTTTT. As protein: CASNSDRGPDTGELFF. The J gene is TRBJ2-2, the V gene TRBV19; 10 bases are shared with TRBD1. The CDR3 is 16 residues long. Looked up from germline, CDR1 is LNHDA and CDR2 is SQIVND (reference sequence). V lost 7 bases, J lost 3 bases, and 8 bases stayed unmatched.

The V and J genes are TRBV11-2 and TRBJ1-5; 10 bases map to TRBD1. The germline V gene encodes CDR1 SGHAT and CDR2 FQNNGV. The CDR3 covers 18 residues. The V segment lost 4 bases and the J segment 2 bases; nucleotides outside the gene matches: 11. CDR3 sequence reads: CASSSRFGQGDGNQPQHF. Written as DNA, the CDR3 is TGTGCCAGCAGCTCACGATTCGGACAGGGGGATGGCAATCAGCCCCAGCATTTT. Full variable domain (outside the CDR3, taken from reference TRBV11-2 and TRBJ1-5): EAGVAQSPRYKIIEKRQSVAFWCNPISGHATLYWYQQILGQGPKLLIQFQNNGVVDDSQLPKDRFSAERLKGVDSTLKIQPAKLEDSAVYLCASSSRFGQGDGNQPQHFGDGTRLSIL.

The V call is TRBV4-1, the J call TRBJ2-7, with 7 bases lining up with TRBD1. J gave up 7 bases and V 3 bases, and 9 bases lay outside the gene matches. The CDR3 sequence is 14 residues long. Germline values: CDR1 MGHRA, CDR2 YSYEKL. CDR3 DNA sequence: TGCGCCAGCAGCCACCGACAGGGTCTGAGAGAGCAGTACTTC. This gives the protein CASSHRQGLREQYF.

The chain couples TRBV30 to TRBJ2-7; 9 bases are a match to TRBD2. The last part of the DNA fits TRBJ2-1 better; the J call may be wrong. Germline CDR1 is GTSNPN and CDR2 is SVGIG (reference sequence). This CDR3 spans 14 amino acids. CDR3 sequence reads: CASHRTSAHNEQFF. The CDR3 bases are TGTGCCTCCCATCGGACTAGCGCTCACAATGAGCAGTTCTTC.

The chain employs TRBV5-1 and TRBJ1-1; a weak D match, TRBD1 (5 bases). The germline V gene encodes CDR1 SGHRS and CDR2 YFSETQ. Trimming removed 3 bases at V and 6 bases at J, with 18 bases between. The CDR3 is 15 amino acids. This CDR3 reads CASSYQQVEVAEAFF. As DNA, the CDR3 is TGCGCCAGCAGCTACCAACAGGTCGAGGTGGCTGAAGCTTTCTTT.

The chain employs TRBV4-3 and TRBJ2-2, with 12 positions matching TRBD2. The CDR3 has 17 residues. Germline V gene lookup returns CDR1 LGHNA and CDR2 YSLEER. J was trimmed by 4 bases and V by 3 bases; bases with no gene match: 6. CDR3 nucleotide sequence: TGCGCCAGCAGCCAGTCCACTAGCGGGAGGTTCACCGGGGAGCTGTTTTTT. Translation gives CASSQSTSGRFTGELFF.

CDR3 residues: CASKPGQTLSTEAFF. The CDR3 bases are TGCGCCAGTAAACCGGGACAGACTTTGAGCACTGAAGCTTTCTTT. J is TRBJ1-1 and V is TRBV5-1, with 7 nucleotides matching TRBD1. The CDR3 covers 15 residues. CDR1 and CDR2 (germline): SGHRS, YFSETQ. V lost 8 bases and J lost 4; bases outside the gene matches: 14.